This T cell receptor beta chain was sequenced for a study of shared clonotypes between healthy human individuals. Across the study: Each donor contributed plates that comprised three CD4 naive, three CD4 memory, two CD8 naive and one CD8 memory.

None of the donors, who were healthy HIV-negative adults, had recently had acute infections or vaccinations. Here immunoSEQ multiplex PCR was the method, and the copy in TCRdb shows in-frame clones only, minus some. In the table there are over a million clones, roughly 96% of which are singletons. This CDR3 region has 19 residues. CDR1 and CDR2 from the germline V gene are SGDLS and YYNGEE. V was clipped by 4 bases and J by 1 base; unmatched bases: 13. This chain uses TRBV9 with TRBJ2-3; TRBD2 matches 12 bases. This sequence was found in a man aged 30 to 45 in good health. The material sequenced was naive CD4+ T cells sorted from blood. The subset is: CD45RA+ positively selected. CDR3 amino acids: CASSSGLAGPSVGTDTQYF. CDR3 sequence (DNA): TGTGCCAGCAGCTCGGGACTAGCGGGCCCCTCGGTGGGCACAGATACGCAGTATTTT.